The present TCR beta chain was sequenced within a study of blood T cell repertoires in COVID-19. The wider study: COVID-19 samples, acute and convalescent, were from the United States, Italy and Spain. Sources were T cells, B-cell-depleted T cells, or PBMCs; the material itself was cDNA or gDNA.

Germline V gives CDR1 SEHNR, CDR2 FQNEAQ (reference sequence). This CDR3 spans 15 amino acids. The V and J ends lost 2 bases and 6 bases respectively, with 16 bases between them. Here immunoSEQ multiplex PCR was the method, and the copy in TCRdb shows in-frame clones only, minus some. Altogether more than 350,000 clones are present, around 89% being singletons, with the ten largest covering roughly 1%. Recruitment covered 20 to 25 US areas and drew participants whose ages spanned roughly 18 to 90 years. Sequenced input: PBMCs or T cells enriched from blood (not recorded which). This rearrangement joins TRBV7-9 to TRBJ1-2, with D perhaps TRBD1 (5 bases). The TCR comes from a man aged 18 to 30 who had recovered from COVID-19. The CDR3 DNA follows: TGTGCCAGCAGCTTAAGCGTGGGGCAGAGAGATGGCTACACCTTC. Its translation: CASSLSVGQRDGYTF.